This T cell receptor beta chain was sequenced for a study of blood T cell repertoires in COVID-19. For the study at large: Sites across the United States, Italy and Spain contributed samples from acute and convalescent COVID-19.

Per the study methods: The assay estimated nucleated cells by amplifying reference gene primers. Method: immunoSEQ multiplex PCR; TCRdb's copy keeps in-frame clones and lacks some. The DNA was the basis for D and trimming; V, J and clone size are from that table. The sample includes fewer than 350,000 clones, less than 85% of them seen just once. The TCR originated in a young woman who had been exposed to COVID-19. The specimen sequenced was PBMCs or T cells enriched from blood (not recorded which).

The CDR3 DNA follows: TGTGCCAGCAGTTTAGGAGCGGGAATACCCACAGATACGCAGTATTTT. This codes for CASSLGAGIPTDTQYF. The chain couples TRBV27 to TRBJ2-3, with TRBD2 identical over 7 bases. The junction had 7 bases not matched to a gene; V was cut back by 2 bases and J by 2 bases. There are 16 residues in the CDR3. Germline V gene data show CDR1 as MNHEY and CDR2 as SMNVEV (reference sequence).